The clone carrying this TCR beta chain was detected ten times or more. The antigen is undetermined. TCRdb re-called the RT-PCR reads through MiXCR, storing one row per CDR3 protein. This table has around 570,000 distinct CDR3 sequences, roughly 12% appearing once. The data stem from a study of response to subunit inactivated influenza vaccine. Study-level points and caveats: Each seasonal influenza vaccination, the authors suggested, recruits few new T cells.

Per germline, CDR1 SGHRS and CDR2 YFSETQ. The CDR3 loop spans 14 amino acids. V was clipped by 8 bases and J by 0 bases, with 12 bases between them. These data were likewise used in another study, on T cells expressing NK-cell markers. That report adds: In generating TCR beta cDNA, 5'RACE template switching with UMIs was used. In the group of eight sequenced donors, seven were HCMV-seropositive and one was seronegative. Sorting in several experiments was restricted by an anti-gamma-delta TCR antibody to alpha-beta TCR T cells.

The chain combines TRBV5-1 with TRBJ1-3; the D is unclear. This TCR came from a man aged 45-60 years who received an inactivated influenza vaccine. Source: PBMCs from blood, taken on the day of vaccination. This CDR3 is CASKDVSSGNTIYF. The CDR3 DNA reads as TGCGCCAGTAAGGACGTGAGCTCTGGAAACACCATATATTTT.